This entry lists 24 T cell receptor beta chains sequenced from one sample in a study of T cell changes during pregnancy in multiple sclerosis (dated by TCRdb to between 2017 and 2020). Library prep was done by the immunoSEQ multiplex PCR assay. What TCRdb holds here is the immuneACCESS table cut down to in-frame rearrangements. Part of the clones is not present; checked against another copy, under half of the missing clones reflect an unresolved V gene, and the others are unexplained. The sample table lists more than 85,000 clones, nearly 95% of them with a count of one. The leading ten clones occupy approximately 1.6% of the sample. The sequenced sample was peripheral blood, obtained after pregnancy. The source of these receptors is a female donor in good health, enrolled as a control in a pregnancy study.

CDR3 coding DNA: TGTGCCAGCAGTCCGGGAGGGACACTCGCTGAAGCTTTCTTT. Its protein product is CASSPGGTLAEAFF. The chain links TRBV28 to TRBJ1-1, with TRBD1 as a possible D gene (6 bases). Trimming shortened V by 5 bases and J by 6 bases, and 16 bases separated the two germline ends. The CDR3 is 14 residues long. Per the germline V gene, CDR1 is MDHEN and CDR2 is SYDVKM. The whole variable domain, remainder taken from reference TRBV28 and TRBJ1-1, is DVKVTQSSRYLVKRTGEKVFLECVQDMDHENMFWYRQDPGLGLRLIYFSYDVKMKEKGDIPEGYSVSREKKERFSLILESASTNQTSMYLCASSPGGTLAEAFFGQGTRLTVV.

This clone was detected once. The chain combines TRBV7-9 with TRBJ2-1; TRBD2 matches at 7 bases. Germline V gives CDR1 SEHNR, CDR2 FQNEAQ (reference sequence). Trimming cost V 7 bases and J 8 bases; bases outside gene matches: 17. The CDR3 covers 16 residues. The CDR3 DNA reads TGTGCCAGCAACCCCTCCGGGAGGACCCATAGGGATGAGCAGTTCTTC. It specifies CASNPSGRTHRDEQFF.

This clone is a singleton in its sample. This chain uses TRBV19 with TRBJ1-5, with TRBD1 matching 10 bases. Germline values: CDR1 LNHDA, CDR2 SQIVND (reference sequence). Trimming took 2 bases from V and 7 from J; bases not matched to a gene: 8. The CDR3 length is 16 residues. As DNA, the CDR3 is TGTGCCAGTAGTATACGACAGGGGGCCCATCGACAGCCCCAGCATTTT. Its protein is CASSIRQGAHRQPQHF.

The J gene is TRBJ1-2, the V gene TRBV28; TRBD1 aligns across 7 bases. Losses at the gene ends were 6 bases for V and 2 bases for J; bases not matched to a gene: 0. CDR1 is MDHEN and CDR2 is SYDVKM in the germline V gene. The CDR3 is made up of 12 amino acids. The CDR3 coding sequence is TGTGCCAGCAGACAGGGGAACTATGGCTACACCTTC. The encoded protein is CASRQGNYGYTF.

The table lists this clone with a few counts. The rearrangement joins TRBV29-1 to TRBJ2-5, with D possibly matching TRBD2 (5 bases). V was pared by 3 bases and J by 5 bases, with 10 bases between. Germline CDR1 and CDR2: SQVTM and ANQGSEA. The CDR3 loop spans 12 amino acids. This CDR3 is CSVDGLGETQYF. In nucleotides, the CDR3 is TGCAGCGTTGACGGACTCGGTGAGACCCAGTACTTC.

The chain employs TRBV4-1 and TRBJ2-6; TRBD2 matches at 10 bases. Trimming removed 0 bases from V and 2 bases from J; junction bases left unmatched: 1. CDR1 is MGHRA and CDR2 is YSYEKL in the germline V gene. The CDR3 is made up of 17 amino acids. CDR3 residues: CASSQEAGGPGANVLTF. CDR3 sequence (DNA): TGCGCCAGCAGCCAAGAAGCGGGAGGGCCTGGGGCCAACGTCCTGACTTTC.

V is TRBV5-1 and J is TRBJ2-3; TRBD1 aligns across 12 bases. This CDR3 has 16 amino acids. Trimming cost V 4 bases and J 1 base; bases outside gene matches: 4. The germline gives CDR1 SGHRS, CDR2 YFSETQ. The DNA of the CDR3 is TGCGCCAGCAGCCCGGGGGACAGGGGGCGCACAGATACGCAGTATTTT. Translating it yields CASSPGDRGRTDTQYF.

The J gene is TRBJ2-5, the V gene TRBV15; TRBD2 might be the D (5 bases). Trimming took 1 base from V and 5 from J, leaving 14 bases between them. The CDR3 has 15 amino acids. Germline assignment: CDR1 LNHNV and CDR2 YYDKDF (reference sequence). CDR3 DNA sequence: TGTGCCACCAGCAGAGCCCGGGGTACCTGGGAGACCCAGTACTTC. Amino acid sequence: CATSRARGTWETQYF.

The V call is TRBV9, the J call TRBJ2-1, with TRBD2 as a possible D gene (5 bases). The CDR3 consists of 16 residues. V shed 2 bases and J shed 0 bases, with 12 bases lying between them. Germline V gene lookup returns CDR1 SGDLS and CDR2 YYNGEE. The CDR3 spells CASSVDPGSSYNEQFF. The CDR3 coding sequence is TGTGCCAGCAGCGTCGACCCGGGAAGCTCCTACAATGAGCAGTTCTTC.

V usage is TRBV6-1 and J usage is TRBJ1-2, with 7 positions matching TRBD1. The CDR3 is 13 amino acids. The trim removed 6 bases at V and 6 bases at J, leaving 7 bases unmatched. Germline lookup yields CDR1 MNHNS and CDR2 SASEGT. Written as DNA, the CDR3 is TGTGCCAGCAGAAAGACAGGGAAGGATGGCTACACCTTC. The encoded protein is CASRKTGKDGYTF.

The CDR3 DNA reads TGTGCCAGCAGCCCCTTGACGCCCTTCTGGAGCAATGAGCAGTTCTTC. This sequence encodes CASSPLTPFWSNEQFF. The chain recombines TRBV7-2 with TRBJ2-1, with D hard to call. The CDR3 has 16 residues. V was trimmed by 5 bases and J by 6 bases, leaving 20 bases between them. Germline V CDR1 and CDR2: SGHTA, FQGNSA.

The chain is built from TRBV2 and TRBJ2-3; 8 positions agree with TRBD2. V lost 4 bases to trimming and J lost 2 bases; unmatched junction nucleotides: 5. Germline-derived CDR1 and CDR2 are SNHLY and FYNNEI. The CDR3 extends over 15 amino acids. CDR3 loop: CASSVRTSSTDTQYF. The CDR3 nucleotides are TGTGCCAGCAGTGTTAGGACTAGCTCCACAGATACGCAGTATTTT. The whole variable domain, filled in from reference TRBV2 and TRBJ2-3, reads EPEVTQTPSHQVTQMGQEVILRCVPISNHLYFYWYRQILGQKVEFLVSFYNNEISEKSEIFDDQFSVERPDGSNFTLKIRSTKLEDSAMYFCASSVRTSSTDTQYFGPGTRLTVL.

This clone is a singleton in its sample. V and J are TRBV10-3 and TRBJ2-3; 7 bases agree with TRBD1. Germline V gene lookup returns CDR1 ENHRY and CDR2 SYGVKD. The ends lost 4 bases at V and 1 base at J; junction bases unmatched: 5. This CDR3 is built from 15 residues. CDR3 loop: CAISVTGKRTDTQYF. The CDR3, as DNA: TGTGCCATCAGTGTGACAGGGAAGCGCACAGATACGCAGTATTTT.

This clone was seen once. V gene TRBV5-1 combines with J gene TRBJ2-3; D possibly corresponds to TRBD2 (5 bases). Germline CDR1 is SGHRS and CDR2 is YFSETQ. There are 14 residues in the CDR3. Trimming stripped 4 bases from V and 5 bases from J, with 14 bases between. The CDR3 loop reads CASSPDRERDTQYF. DNA for the CDR3: TGCGCCAGCAGCCCCGATAGGGAGAGAGATACGCAGTATTTT.

This clone has a handful of counts. The rearrangement uses TRBV28 and TRBJ1-1; D unclear. This CDR3 comprises 12 residues. Germline-derived CDR1 and CDR2 are MDHEN and SYDVKM. The V end lost 5 bases, the J end lost 8 bases, and 12 bases lay between the germline ends. This CDR3 is CASSPYIREAFF. The CDR3 nucleotides read TGTGCCAGCAGTCCCTATATACGGGAAGCTTTCTTT.

The chain couples TRBV6-1 to TRBJ2-7; TRBD1 aligns across 9 bases. Germline V gene data show CDR1 as MNHNS and CDR2 as SASEGT. V lost 6 bases and J lost 5; bases outside the gene matches: 11. CDR3 size: 15 residues. The DNA of the CDR3 is TGTGCCAGCAGCGAACAGGGGGCTGCTTACCACGAGCAGTACTTC. Protein: CASSEQGAAYHEQYF.

V is TRBV7-8 and J is TRBJ2-7, with a possible D match to TRBD1 (5 bases). Germline V lookup: CDR1 SGHVS, CDR2 FQNEAQ. Trimming left V 2 bases short and J 6 bases short, with 8 bases between. This CDR3 has 12 residues. The CDR3 DNA is TGTGCCAGCAGCTTACAGGGTGGCGAGCAGTACTTC. Protein sequence: CASSLQGGEQYF.

The chain joins TRBV18 to TRBJ1-5; 9 bases line up with TRBD1. The CDR3 extends over 15 amino acids. The V segment lost 6 bases and the J segment 0 bases; nucleotides outside the gene matches: 3. Germline CDR1 is KGHSH and CDR2 is LQKENI. CDR3 sequence (DNA): TGTGCCAGCTCGCTGGGACAGGGTAGCAATCAGCCCCAGCATTTT. This codes for CASSLGQGSNQPQHF.

This clone came up once. This chain connects TRBV28 to TRBJ2-1; 11 bases agree with TRBD1. The CDR3 sequence is 17 residues long. The germline CDR1 and CDR2 sequences are MDHEN and SYDVKM. The ends lost 9 bases at V and 4 bases at J; junction bases unmatched: 14. This CDR3 reads CASRFSGQGASYNEQFF. CDR3 coding DNA: TGTGCCAGTCGGTTTTCAGGACAGGGGGCAAGTTACAATGAGCAGTTCTTC. The full variable domain, with the rest looked up from reference TRBV28 and TRBJ2-1, is DVKVTQSSRYLVKRTGEKVFLECVQDMDHENMFWYRQDPGLGLRLIYFSYDVKMKEKGDIPEGYSVSREKKERFSLILESASTNQTSMYLCASRFSGQGASYNEQFFGPGTRLTVL.

In its sample, this clone was seen once. The chain uses TRBV11-2 and TRBJ2-5; TRBD1 might be the D (6 bases). Trimming stripped 1 base from V and 3 bases from J, with 12 bases between. This CDR3 comprises 15 residues. The germline CDR1 and CDR2 sequences are SGHAT and FQNNGV. The CDR3 protein is CASSLATGTEETQYF. CDR3 DNA sequence: TGTGCCAGCAGCTTAGCCACAGGGACCGAAGAGACCCAGTACTTC.

This chain joins TRBV6-6 and TRBJ1-3, with 8 nucleotides matching TRBD1. V gave up 6 bases and J gave up 1 base; unmatched junction bases: 5. Germline lookup yields CDR1 MNHNY and CDR2 SVGAGI (reference sequence). This CDR3 region has 15 residues. CDR3: CASSDRGNSGNTIYF. The CDR3 bases are TGTGCCAGCAGCGACAGGGGAAATTCTGGAAACACCATATATTTT.

The rearrangement uses TRBV10-3 and TRBJ2-2, with 11 bases aligning to TRBD1. V lost 4 bases and J lost 0; bases outside the gene matches: 1. This CDR3 spans 16 amino acids. Germline V lookup: CDR1 ENHRY, CDR2 SYGVKD. CDR3 in amino acids: CAISVGQGANTGELFF. CDR3 sequence (DNA): TGTGCCATCAGTGTGGGACAGGGGGCGAACACCGGGGAGCTGTTTTTT.

The chain uses TRBV6-5 and TRBJ1-4; D may be TRBD1 (5 bases). The CDR3 extends over 16 amino acids. Trimming removed 0 bases from V and 8 bases from J, with 16 bases in between. Germline CDR1 MNHEY, CDR2 SVGAGI. The CDR3, as DNA: TGTGCCAGCAGTTACTCGAACAGGCTGGGTAGAGAAAAACTGTTTTTT. Its protein is CASSYSNRLGREKLFF.

The gene calls are TRBV2 and TRBJ2-1; 9 nucleotides align to TRBD1. The ends lost 8 bases at V and 9 bases at J; junction bases unmatched: 8. From germline, CDR1 is SNHLY and CDR2 FYNNEI. This CDR3 is built from 13 residues. CDR3 in DNA: TGTGCCAGCCTCCGGACAGGGGAAGGTGAGCAGTTCTTC. As protein: CASLRTGEGEQFF.